Presented here are 3 T cell receptor beta chains from one specimen sequenced in a study of blood T cell repertoires in COVID-19. The protocol was immunoSEQ multiplex PCR, while the TCRdb copy is restricted to in-frame clones and leaves out a portion. The table has roughly 270,000 clones, almost 85% seen once. Sequenced: peripheral blood. Receptors were obtained from a man aged 45 to 65 with active or convalescent COVID-19.

The chain uses TRBV6-5 and TRBJ1-1; D unresolved. Germline values: CDR1 MNHEY, CDR2 SVGAGI. V was pared by 6 bases and J by 0 bases, with 8 bases between. The CDR3 is 13 residues long. The CDR3 bases are TGTGCCAGCAGACAATCAATGAACACTGAAGCTTTCTTT. Encoded protein: CASRQSMNTEAFF.

The chain uses TRBV4-3 and TRBJ1-6; D is unclear. Germline V gene lookup returns CDR1 LGHNA and CDR2 YSLEER. Between the trimmed V and J ends, which lost 0 bases and 4 bases, there was a span of 7 bases. The CDR3 length is 15 residues. This chain's CDR3 is CASSQDMTYNSPLHF. The DNA of the CDR3 is TGCGCCAGCAGCCAAGATATGACTTATAATTCACCCCTCCACTTT.

The chain has TRBV5-4 and TRBJ1-1; 7 bases line up with TRBD1. CDR3 length: 15 amino acids. The V segment lost 0 bases and the J segment 1 base; nucleotides outside the gene matches: 3. Germline lookup yields CDR1 SGHNT and CDR2 YYREEE (reference sequence). The CDR3 region has the DNA TGTGCCAGCAGCTTGGGCGCAGGGGGGAACACTGAAGCTTTCTTT. The encoded protein is CASSLGAGGNTEAFF.